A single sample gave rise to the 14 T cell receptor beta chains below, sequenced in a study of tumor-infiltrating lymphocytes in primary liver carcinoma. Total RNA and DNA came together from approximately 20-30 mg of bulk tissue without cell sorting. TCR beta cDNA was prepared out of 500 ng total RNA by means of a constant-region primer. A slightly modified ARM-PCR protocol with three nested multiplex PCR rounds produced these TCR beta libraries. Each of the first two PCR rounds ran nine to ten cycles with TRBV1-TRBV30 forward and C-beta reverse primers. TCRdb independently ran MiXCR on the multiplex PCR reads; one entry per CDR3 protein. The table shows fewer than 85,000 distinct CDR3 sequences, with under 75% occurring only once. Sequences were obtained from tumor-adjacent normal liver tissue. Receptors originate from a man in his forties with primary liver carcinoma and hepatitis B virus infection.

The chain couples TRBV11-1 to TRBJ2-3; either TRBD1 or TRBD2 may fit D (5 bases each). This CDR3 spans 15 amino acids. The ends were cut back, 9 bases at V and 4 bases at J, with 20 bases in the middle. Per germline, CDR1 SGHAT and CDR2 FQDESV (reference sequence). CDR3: CASSEGGGLADTQYF. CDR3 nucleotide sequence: TGTGCCAGTAGCGAAGGTGGGGGTTTGGCAGATACGCAGTATTTT.

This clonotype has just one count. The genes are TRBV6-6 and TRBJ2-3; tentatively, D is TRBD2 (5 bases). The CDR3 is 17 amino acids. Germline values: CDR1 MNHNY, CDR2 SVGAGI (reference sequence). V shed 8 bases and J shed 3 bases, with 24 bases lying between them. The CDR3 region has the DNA TGTGCCAGCGGACCCCCGACTATCGGGATGAGAACAGATACGCAGTATTTT. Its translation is CASGPPTIGMRTDTQYF.

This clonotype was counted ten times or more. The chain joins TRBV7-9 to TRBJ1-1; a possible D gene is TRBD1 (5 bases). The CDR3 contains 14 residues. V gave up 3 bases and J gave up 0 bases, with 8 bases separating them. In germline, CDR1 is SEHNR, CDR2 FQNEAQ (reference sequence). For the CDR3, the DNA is TGTGCCAGCAGCTTCGGGACGGTGAACACTGAAGCTTTCTTT. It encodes CASSFGTVNTEAFF. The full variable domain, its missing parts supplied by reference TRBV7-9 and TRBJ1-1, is DTGVSQNPRHKITKRGQNVTFRCDPISEHNRLYWYRQTLGQGPEFLTYFQNEAQLEKSRLLSDRFSAERPKGSFSTLEIQRTEQGDSAMYLCASSFGTVNTEAFFGQGTRLTVV.

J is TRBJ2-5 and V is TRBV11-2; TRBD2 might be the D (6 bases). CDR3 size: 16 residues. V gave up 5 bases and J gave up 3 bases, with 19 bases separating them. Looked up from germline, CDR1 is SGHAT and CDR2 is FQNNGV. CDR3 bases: TGTGCCAGCAGCCAAACTTCTGTTGGGGGGAAAGAGACCCAGTACTTC. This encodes CASSQTSVGGKETQYF.

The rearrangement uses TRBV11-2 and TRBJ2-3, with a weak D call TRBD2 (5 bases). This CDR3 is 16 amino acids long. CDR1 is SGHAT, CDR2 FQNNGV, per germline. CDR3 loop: CDNSLSRASSTDTQYF. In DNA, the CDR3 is TGTGACAACAGCTTAAGTAGGGCTAGCAGCACAGATACGCAGTATTTT. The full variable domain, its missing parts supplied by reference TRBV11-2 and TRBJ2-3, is EAGVAQSPRYKIIEKRQSVAFWCNPISGHATLYWYQQILGQGPKLLIQFQNNGVVDDSQLPKDRFSAERLKGVDSTLKIQPAKLEDSAVYLCDNSLSRASSTDTQYFGPGTRLTVL.

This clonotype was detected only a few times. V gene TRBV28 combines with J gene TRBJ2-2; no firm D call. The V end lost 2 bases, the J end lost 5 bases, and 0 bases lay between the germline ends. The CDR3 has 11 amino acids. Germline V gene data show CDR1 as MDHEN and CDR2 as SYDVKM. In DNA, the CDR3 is TGTGCCAGCAGTTTAACCGGGGAGCTGTTTTTT. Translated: CASSLTGELFF.

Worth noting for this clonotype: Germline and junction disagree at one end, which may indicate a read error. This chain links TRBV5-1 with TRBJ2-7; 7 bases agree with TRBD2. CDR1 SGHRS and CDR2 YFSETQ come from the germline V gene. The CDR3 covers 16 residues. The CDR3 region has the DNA TGCGCCATCAGCTTCGGTCTGGCGGGAGCGGTCTACGAGCAGTACTTC. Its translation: CAISFGLAGAVYEQYF.

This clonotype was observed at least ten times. The CDR3 nucleotides read TGTGCCAGCAGCCACAGAAGGACGGGACTCACCGGGGAGCTGTTTTTT. Its translation: CASSHRRTGLTGELFF. The V call is TRBV14, the J call TRBJ2-2, with a tentative D call TRBD2 (6 bases). The germline V and J ends were trimmed by 3 bases and 4 bases, with 15 bases remaining between them. The CDR3 runs 16 residues. Germline-derived CDR1 and CDR2 are SGHDN and FVKESK.

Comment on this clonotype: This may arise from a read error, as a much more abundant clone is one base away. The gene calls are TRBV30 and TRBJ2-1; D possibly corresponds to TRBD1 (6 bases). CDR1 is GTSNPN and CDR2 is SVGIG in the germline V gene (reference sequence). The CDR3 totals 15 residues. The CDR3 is CAWSVGRGIYDEQFF. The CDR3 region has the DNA TGTGCCTGGAGTGTAGGAAGGGGGATCTACGATGAGCAGTTCTTC.

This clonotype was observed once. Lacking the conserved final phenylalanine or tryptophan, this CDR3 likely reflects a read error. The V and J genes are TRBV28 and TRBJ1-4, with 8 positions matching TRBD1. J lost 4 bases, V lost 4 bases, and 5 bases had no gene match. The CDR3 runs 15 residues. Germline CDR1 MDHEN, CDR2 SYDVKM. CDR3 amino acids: CASSSRTGSNEKLFS. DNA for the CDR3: TGTGCCAGCAGTTCTCGGACAGGGAGTAATGAAAAACTGTTTTCT.

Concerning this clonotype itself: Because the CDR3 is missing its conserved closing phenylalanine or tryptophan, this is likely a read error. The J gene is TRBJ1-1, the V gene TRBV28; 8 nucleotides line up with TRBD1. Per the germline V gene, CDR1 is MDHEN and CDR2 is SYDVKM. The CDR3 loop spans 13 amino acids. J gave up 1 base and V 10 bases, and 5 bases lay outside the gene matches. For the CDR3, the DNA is TGTGCCATACGACAGGGGACGAACACTGAAGCTTTCCTT. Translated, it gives CAIRQGTNTEAFL.

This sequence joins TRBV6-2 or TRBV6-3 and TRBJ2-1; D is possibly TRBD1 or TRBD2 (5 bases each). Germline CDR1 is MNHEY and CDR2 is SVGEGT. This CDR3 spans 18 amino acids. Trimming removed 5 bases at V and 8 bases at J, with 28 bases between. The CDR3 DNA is TGTGCCAGCAGTCCCGGGATAGGGGCTCCCATCTCCTGCGATGAGCAGTTCTTC. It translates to CASSPGIGAPISCDEQFF.

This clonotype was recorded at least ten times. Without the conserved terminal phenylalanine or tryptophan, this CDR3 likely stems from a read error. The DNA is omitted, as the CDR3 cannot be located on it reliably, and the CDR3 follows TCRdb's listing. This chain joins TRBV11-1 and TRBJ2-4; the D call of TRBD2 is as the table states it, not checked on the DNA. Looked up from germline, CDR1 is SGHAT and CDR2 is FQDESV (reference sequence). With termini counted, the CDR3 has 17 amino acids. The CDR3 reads CASSFPGTSGTKNIEYL.

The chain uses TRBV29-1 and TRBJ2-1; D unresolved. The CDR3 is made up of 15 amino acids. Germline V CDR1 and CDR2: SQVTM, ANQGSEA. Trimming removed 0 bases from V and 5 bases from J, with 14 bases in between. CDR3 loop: CSVEDGQEYDNEQFF. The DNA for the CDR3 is TGCAGCGTTGAAGACGGGCAGGAATATGACAATGAGCAGTTCTTC.